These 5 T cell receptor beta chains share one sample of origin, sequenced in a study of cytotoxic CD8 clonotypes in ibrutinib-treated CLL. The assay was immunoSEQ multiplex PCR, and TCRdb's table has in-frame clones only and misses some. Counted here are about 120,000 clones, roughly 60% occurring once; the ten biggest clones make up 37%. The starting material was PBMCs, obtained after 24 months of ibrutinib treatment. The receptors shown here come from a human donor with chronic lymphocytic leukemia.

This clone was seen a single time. CDR3 in amino acids: CAWSPFSGNTIYF. In DNA form, the CDR3 reads TGTGCCTGGAGTCCCTTCTCTGGAAACACCATATATTTT. The chain recombines TRBV30 with TRBJ1-3, with no clear D. The CDR3 has 13 amino acids. The V end was cut by 2 bases, the J end by 0 bases, with 5 bases between. Germline V gene data show CDR1 as GTSNPN and CDR2 as SVGIG (reference sequence).

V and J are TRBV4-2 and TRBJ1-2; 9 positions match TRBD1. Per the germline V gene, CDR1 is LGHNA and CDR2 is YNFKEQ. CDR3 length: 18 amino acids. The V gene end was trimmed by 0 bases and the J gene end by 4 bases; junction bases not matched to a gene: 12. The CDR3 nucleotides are TGTGCCAGCAGCCAAGATCTCCCCGGGACAGGGTCTGGCTATGGCTACACCTTC. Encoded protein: CASSQDLPGTGSGYGYTF.

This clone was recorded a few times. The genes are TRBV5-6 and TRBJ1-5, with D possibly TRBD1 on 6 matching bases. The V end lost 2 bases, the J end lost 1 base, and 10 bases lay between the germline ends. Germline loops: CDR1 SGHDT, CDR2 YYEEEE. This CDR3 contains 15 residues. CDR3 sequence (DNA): TGTGCCAGCAGCTTAGGGGGTAGGAGCAATCAGCCCCAGCATTTT. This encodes CASSLGGRSNQPQHF.

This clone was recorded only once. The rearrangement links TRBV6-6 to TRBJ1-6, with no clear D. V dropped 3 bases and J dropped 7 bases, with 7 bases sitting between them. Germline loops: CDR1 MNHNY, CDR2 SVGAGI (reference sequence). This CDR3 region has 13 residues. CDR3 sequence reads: CASSYGENSPLHF. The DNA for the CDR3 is TGTGCCAGCAGTTATGGAGAAAATTCACCCCTCCACTTT.

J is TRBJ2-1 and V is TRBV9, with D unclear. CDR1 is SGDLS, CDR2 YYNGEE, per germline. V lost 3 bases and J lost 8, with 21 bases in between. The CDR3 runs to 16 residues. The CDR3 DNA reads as TGTGCCAGCAGCGGGGGTCATTTAAGATTTGGCGATGAGCAGTTCTTC. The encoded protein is CASSGGHLRFGDEQFF.